The rows below give T cell receptor beta chains drawn from one sample of a study of CD8 T cells in Susac syndrome. One entry per CDR3 protein, called by TCRdb with MiXCR from the immunoSEQ multiplex PCR reads. This sample has hundreds of thousands of distinct CDR3 sequences, with roughly 81% found just once. Sequencing was carried out using CD8+ T cells from PBMCs. These receptors came from a human donor with multiple sclerosis. The CDR3 runs from the conserved cysteine through the conserved F or W. Fields, in order: CDR3 protein, J gene, V gene.

CDR3 protein: CASSRDRPNEQYF
J gene: TRBJ2-7
V gene: TRBV27

CDR3 protein: CASNLQGSHEQYF
J gene: TRBJ2-7
V gene: TRBV27

CDR3 protein: CASGVGAQYF
J gene: TRBJ2-5
V gene: TRBV12-3/TRBV12-4

CDR3 protein: CASRGMGVFPFYEQYF
J gene: TRBJ2-7
V gene: TRBV28

CDR3 protein: CAWSGGAHEQYF
J gene: TRBJ2-7
V gene: TRBV30

CDR3 protein: CASSSPGVETQYF
J gene: TRBJ2-5
V gene: TRBV7-9

CDR3 protein: CSARESPWRGTFSDTGELFF
J gene: TRBJ2-2
V gene: TRBV20-1

CDR3 protein: CASSLWGQIYHEQYF
J gene: TRBJ2-7
V gene: TRBV11-2

CDR3 protein: CASSFGLDPSYEQYF
J gene: TRBJ2-7
V gene: TRBV7-8

CDR3 protein: CASSLAGLAGDPDTQYF
J gene: TRBJ2-3
V gene: TRBV5-4

CDR3 protein: CASSPAGVDEQFF
J gene: TRBJ2-1
V gene: TRBV4-1

CDR3 protein: CASGTSPSYEQYF
J gene: TRBJ2-7
V gene: TRBV5-1

CDR3 protein: CSVEEGYEQYF
J gene: TRBJ2-7
V gene: TRBV29-1

CDR3 protein: CASSLDKGQYNNSPLHF
J gene: TRBJ1-6
V gene: TRBV7-6

CDR3 protein: CASTTSVAETQYF
J gene: TRBJ2-5
V gene: TRBV27

CDR3 protein: CASSLNRAEEAFF
J gene: TRBJ1-1
V gene: TRBV5-1

CDR3 protein: CASSLSDGDTYGYTF
J gene: TRBJ1-2
V gene: TRBV7-9